A single TCR beta chain is shown here with its context. The antigen remains unidentified. Via MiXCR, TCRdb re-called the RT-PCR reads, giving one row per CDR3 protein. The sample gives around 200,000 distinct CDR3 sequences, around an eighth of which show up once; roughly 24% is in the top ten. This sample stems from a study of response to subunit inactivated influenza vaccine. Notes on the study in general: Researchers suggested that each seasonal influenza vaccination recruits few new T cells.

The TCR originated in a man aged 50 or older who received an inactivated influenza vaccine. This specimen consisted of CD8+ T cells sorted from PBMCs, obtained about 5 days after vaccination.

DNA of the CDR3: TGTGCCAGCTCACCTGTTGGACAGGGTGAGTTCTACGAGCAGTACTTC. The encoded protein is CASSPVGQGEFYEQYF. The genes are TRBV18 and TRBJ2-7; 8 bases are shared with TRBD1. Per the germline V gene, CDR1 is KGHSH and CDR2 is LQKENI. The CDR3 loop spans 16 amino acids. The V gene end was trimmed by 3 bases and the J gene end by 3 bases; junction bases not matched to a gene: 10.